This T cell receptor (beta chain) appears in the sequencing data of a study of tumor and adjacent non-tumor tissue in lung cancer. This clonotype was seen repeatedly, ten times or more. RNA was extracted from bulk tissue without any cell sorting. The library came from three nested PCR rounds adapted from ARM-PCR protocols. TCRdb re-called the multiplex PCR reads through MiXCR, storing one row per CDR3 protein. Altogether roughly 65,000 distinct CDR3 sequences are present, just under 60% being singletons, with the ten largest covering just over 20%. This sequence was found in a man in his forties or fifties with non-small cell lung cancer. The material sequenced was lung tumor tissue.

The CDR3 protein is CASSTSGRRYEQYF. The CDR3 nucleotides read TGTGCCAGCAGCACTAGCGGGAGGAGGTACGAGCAGTACTTC. This chain links TRBV7-9 with TRBJ2-7, with TRBD2 matching over 12 bases. The germline V gene encodes CDR1 SEHNR and CDR2 FQNEAQ (reference sequence). The CDR3 contains 14 residues. V shed 5 bases, J shed 4 bases, and the junction held 3 bases outside the gene matches.